This entry lists 11 T cell receptor beta chains sequenced from one sample in a study of tumor-infiltrating lymphocytes in oesophageal squamous cell carcinoma. TCRdb re-derived calls from the PCR reads in MiXCR, one entry per CDR3 protein. The repertoire holds around 13,000 distinct CDR3 sequences, with roughly 60% as singletons. Sequenced sample: esophageal tumor tissue. The receptors come from a female donor with esophageal squamous cell carcinoma.

This chain uses TRBV7-2 with TRBJ2-7; 13 bases are a match to TRBD2. With V trimmed by 5 bases and J by 5 bases, 9 bases remained unmatched. Germline lookup yields CDR1 SGHTA and CDR2 FQGNSA. CDR3 length: 16 amino acids. As DNA, the CDR3 is TGTGCCAGCAGCGGAAGCGGACTAGCGGGAGCCCACGAGCAGTACTTC. As protein: CASSGSGLAGAHEQYF.

This clonotype has a count of ten or more. CDR3 sequence (DNA): TGTGCCAGCAAGTCGGGGGCGGGCAGGGTAGGGAAACTGTTTTTT. It is translated as CASKSGAGRVGKLFF. The chain couples TRBV6-1 to TRBJ1-4, with a weak D call TRBD1 (6 bases). Trimming cost V 7 bases and J 11 bases, with 23 bases left between them. The V gene's germline CDR1 is MNHNS and CDR2 SASEGT. The CDR3 has 15 residues.

V and J are TRBV28 and TRBJ2-7; no definite D call. The J call could be wrong; TRBJ2-1 is a better fit for the DNA end. The CDR3 totals 12 residues. Germline CDR1 and CDR2: MDHEN and SYDVKM. The CDR3 loop is CASSLGHNEQFF. For the CDR3, the DNA is TGTGCCAGCAGTTTGGGTCATAATGAGCAGTTCTTC.

J is TRBJ2-5 and V is TRBV12-3 or TRBV12-4; D ambiguous. The CDR3 runs to 12 residues. Trimming stripped 2 bases from V and 5 bases from J, with 6 bases between. DNA for the CDR3: TGTGCCAGCAGTTTATTGGACGAGACCCAGTACTTC. Encoded protein: CASSLLDETQYF.

V usage is TRBV6-1 and J usage is TRBJ2-3; D not certain. Trimming cost V 2 bases and J 4 bases, with 7 bases left between them. Germline assignment: CDR1 MNHNS and CDR2 SASEGT. This CDR3 is 13 amino acids long. CDR3 in DNA: TGTGCCAGCAGTGAATGGTCGCCAGATACGCAGTATTTT. Amino acids: CASSEWSPDTQYF.

This clonotype was detected only a few times. The CDR3 DNA reads as TGTGCCAGCAGCTTAGGGGAGAGAACTGAAGCTTTCTTT. It translates to CASSLGERTEAFF. The chain has TRBV11-3 and TRBJ1-1; D is ambiguous. V lost 1 base and J lost 5, with 8 bases in between. CDR1 is SGHNT and CDR2 is YENEEA in the germline V gene. CDR3 size: 13 residues.

V usage is TRBV7-4 and J usage is TRBJ2-2; D is perhaps TRBD2 (5 bases). This CDR3 is built from 15 residues. Germline CDR1 and CDR2: SGHVT and SQSDAQ. V was clipped by 0 bases and J by 1 base, with 6 bases between them. The CDR3 protein is CASSLAGVNTGELFF. In DNA form, the CDR3 reads TGTGCCAGCAGCTTAGCGGGAGTGAACACCGGGGAGCTGTTTTTT.

This clonotype appeared a single time. The V and J genes are TRBV7-2 and TRBJ2-3; weak D call: TRBD2 (7 bases). Trimming stripped 1 base from V and 4 bases from J, with 18 bases between. This CDR3 has 17 residues. The germline gives CDR1 SGHTA, CDR2 FQGNSA. The CDR3 DNA sequence: TGTGCCAGCAGCTTAGAGATGGGGGGGTGGGGGCCAGATACGCAGTATTTT. Encoded protein: CASSLEMGGWGPDTQYF.

This clonotype was found once. V usage is TRBV6-6 and J usage is TRBJ2-3; possibly TRBD1 for D (7 bases). The DNA end is a closer match to TRBJ2-7, so the J assignment may be wrong. The CDR3 sequence is 14 residues long. Germline CDR1 is MNHNY and CDR2 is SVGAGI (reference sequence). CDR3 sequence (DNA): TGTGCCAGCAGCCAGACAGGGAGGTCCTACGAGCAGTACTTC. Translation gives CASSQTGRSYEQYF.

The genes are TRBV12-3 or TRBV12-4 and TRBJ2-2, with a tentative D call TRBD1 (5 bases). CDR3 size: 14 residues. The V gene lost 6 bases and the J gene lost 2 bases, with 10 bases spanning the gap. The CDR3 nucleotides are TGTGCCAGCAGGCCCGGACAAAACACCGGGGAGCTGTTTTTT. Amino acid sequence: CASRPGQNTGELFF.

Judged by abundance, this clonotype is large (0.1 to 1%). V is TRBV11-3 and J is TRBJ2-1; D is possibly TRBD2 (6 bases). V lost 1 base, J lost 2 bases, and 9 bases lay in between. Germline values: CDR1 SGHNT, CDR2 YENEEA. This CDR3 is built from 15 residues. The CDR3 sequence: CASSLGTMAYNEQFF. CDR3 DNA sequence: TGTGCCAGCAGCTTAGGGACTATGGCCTACAATGAGCAGTTCTTC. Looking up the rest from reference TRBV11-3 and TRBJ2-1 gives the full variable domain: EAGVVQSPRYKIIEKKQPVAFWCNPISGHNTLYWYLQNLGQGPELLIRYENEEAVDDSQLPKDRFSAERLKGVDSTLKIQPAELGDSAVYLCASSLGTMAYNEQFFGPGTRLTVL.